This is a list of T cell receptor beta chains from one sample in a study of T cells after yellow fever vaccination. TCRdb independently ran MiXCR on the 5' RACE reads; one entry per CDR3 protein. There are about 130,000 distinct CDR3 sequences in the sample; more than 6% occur only once, and roughly 2.5% lies in the top ten. Sequencing used CD4+ T cells sorted from PBMCs, obtained 10 days after the first yellow fever vaccination. These receptor sequences come from a man between 18 and 29 years old who received the YFV17D yellow fever vaccine. The CDR3 runs from the conserved cysteine through the conserved F or W. Some rows have no size entry. The others give once, few or many, or a class for an expanded clone.

j_call clone_size v_call cdr3_aa
TRBJ1-1 many TRBV5-1 CASSLESYTEAFF
TRBJ2-2 many TRBV20-1 CSASGGRGAGELFF
TRBJ1-1 many TRBV5-1 CASSLGPQGDNTEAFF
TRBJ1-3 many TRBV7-2 CASSLRVGTIYF
TRBJ1-4 once TRBV20-1 CCARGLESPAANEKLFF
TRBJ1-1 many TRBV3-1 CASRIGRNTEAFF
TRBJ2-6 many TRBV7-2 CASSSWEGTGANVLTF
TRBJ2-1 many TRBV20-1 CSAAWLLNNEQFF
TRBJ2-1 many TRBV12-3/TRBV12-4 CASSSLYNEQFF
TRBJ2-1 few TRBV7-2 CASSSFPTGAYNEQFF
TRBJ1-5 NA TRBV20-1 CSAWAGASKQPQHF
TRBJ2-7 few TRBV20-1 CSAVGGQGLEQYF
TRBJ2-1 many TRBV20-1 CSARRGKSSYNEQFF
TRBJ1-1 many TRBV7-6 CASSSTQGYTEAFF
TRBJ1-1 many TRBV14 CASSGTGLRAFF
TRBJ1-2 many TRBV6-6 CAGTKGSSDYTF
TRBJ1-3 many TRBV27 CASSTSGTLLNTIYF
TRBJ2-6 NA TRBV12-3/TRBV12-4 CASSPGGGSGANVLTF
TRBJ2-2 NA TRBV12-3/TRBV12-4 CASSALGGTGELFF
TRBJ2-1 many TRBV19 CASGPPRGRSYNEQFF
TRBJ1-3 many TRBV20-1 CSASGASGSSGNTIYF
TRBJ1-6 NA TRBV5-4 CASSKETTTGSLHF
TRBJ1-4 many TRBV29-1 CSVESTGEIEKLFF
TRBJ1-2 many TRBV12-3/TRBV12-4 CASSAPIGGNYGYTF
TRBJ2-5 many TRBV5-1 CASSRGNSGGMETQYF
TRBJ2-1 NA TRBV12-3/TRBV12-4 CAISSIAGVLSSYNEQFF
TRBJ1-1 many TRBV7-2 CASSFTDSRAAFF
TRBJ1-1 many TRBV7-2 CASSPGQGKITEAFF
TRBJ2-3 many TRBV6-1 CASQLGSPSDTQYF
TRBJ1-1 few TRBV18 CASSPIGAEAFF
TRBJ1-5 NA TRBV6-2/TRBV6-3 CASGQGQPQHF
TRBJ2-5 many TRBV12-3/TRBV12-4 CASSSRLAGKTQYF
TRBJ1-4 many TRBV5-1 CASSSSPGEKLFF
TRBJ2-1 many TRBV5-1 CASSLALAEYNEQFF
TRBJ1-5 many TRBV12-3/TRBV12-4 CASSFRGSNQPQHF
TRBJ1-4 many TRBV10-3 CATRGTGDEKLFF
TRBJ1-1 few TRBV5-4 CASSSQRDLNTQAFF
TRBJ2-7 once TRBV4-3 CASSQLTGGIHEQYF
TRBJ2-5 many TRBV27 CASSGRGLAVFDKETQYF
TRBJ1-2 NA TRBV5-1 CASSLAVGPDNYGYTF
TRBJ2-7 many TRBV7-9 CASSTVQGAEEQYF
TRBJ2-1 many TRBV6-1 CASAPLAGGPVEQFF
TRBJ2-1 many TRBV3-1 CASSQDAGPYNEQFF
TRBJ1-1 NA TRBV5-1 CASSSGLRNTEAFF
TRBJ1-2 NA TRBV5-1 CASSLGQGEGYTF
TRBJ2-3 NA TRBV24-1 CATSDFGPDTQYF
TRBJ2-5 many TRBV4-2 CASSPGLGSSRIQETQYF
TRBJ2-5 many TRBV7-2 CASRRDNQETQYF
TRBJ2-3 many TRBV9 CASSVDGTYSTDTQYF
TRBJ1-4 many TRBV5-1 CASSLRAGLLTNEKLFF
TRBJ1-6 many TRBV7-2 CASSLGSGTTSPLHF
TRBJ1-5 many TRBV6-1 CASTNGGQPQHF
TRBJ2-5 many TRBV5-1 CASSLASVGRGEETQYF
TRBJ1-5 few TRBV20-1 CSAGGWSNQPQHF
TRBJ1-5 many TRBV7-2 CASSLMVVNQPQHF
TRBJ1-6 many TRBV20-1 CSARQGASSPLHF
TRBJ1-1 many TRBV7-2 CASSLVAANQAFF
TRBJ1-1 many TRBV3-1 CASRGAPGIEAFF